One and the same sample provided the 9 T cell receptor beta chains below, sequenced in a study of OX40 agonist ivuxolimab in advanced cancers. Assay used: immunoSEQ multiplex PCR; TCRdb lists only in-frame clones, some missing. The table lists roughly 8,600 clones, about 80% of them singletons. The source was CD4+ or CD8+ T cells sorted from blood, collected in a trial of the OX40 agonist ivuxolimab. The source of these receptors is an adult with an advanced solid tumor such as melanoma, head and neck, liver or kidney cancer.

The V call is TRBV19, the J call TRBJ2-1; D is uncertain. The V gene's germline CDR1 is LNHDA and CDR2 SQIVND (reference sequence). The CDR3 is 12 amino acids. The V end was cut by 8 bases, the J end by 5 bases, with 10 bases between. The CDR3 nucleotides read TGTGCCAGTTCAAACTTAGACAATGAGCAGTTCTTC. It is translated as CASSNLDNEQFF.

V and J are TRBV11-2 and TRBJ2-1; TRBD2 is a possible D gene (5 bases). Between the trimmed V and J ends, which lost 0 bases and 11 bases, there was a span of 17 bases. The CDR3 loop spans 15 amino acids. Germline values: CDR1 SGHAT, CDR2 FQNNGV. The CDR3 sequence: CASSLDISGVPKQFF. DNA for the CDR3: TGTGCCAGCAGCTTAGACATCAGCGGAGTCCCCAAGCAGTTCTTC.

The chain joins TRBV2 to TRBJ2-3, with a possible D match to TRBD1 (6 bases). V shed 5 bases and J shed 4 bases, with 16 bases lying between them. CDR1 is SNHLY and CDR2 is FYNNEI in the germline V gene. The CDR3 contains 15 residues. CDR3 sequence (DNA): TGTGCCAGCAGTCGACAACCCGCAGGGGCAGATACGCAGTATTTT. Its translation: CASSRQPAGADTQYF. Based on the CDR3 plus reference TRBV2 and TRBJ2-3, the full variable domain is EPEVTQTPSHQVTQMGQEVILRCVPISNHLYFYWYRQILGQKVEFLVSFYNNEISEKSEIFDDQFSVERPDGSNFTLKIRSTKLEDSAMYFCASSRQPAGADTQYFGPGTRLTVL.

The chain uses TRBV7-9 and TRBJ1-2, with D possibly TRBD1 on 5 matching bases. CDR1 SEHNR and CDR2 FQNEAQ come from the germline V gene (reference sequence). The CDR3 runs to 12 residues. V lost 3 bases to trimming and J lost 6 bases, with 8 bases between them. In DNA, the CDR3 is TGTGCCAGCAGCTTTGGGGGGAATGGCTACACCTTC. The encoded protein is CASSFGGNGYTF.

This sequence joins TRBV7-9 and TRBJ1-1; no clear D. V lost 1 base and J 1 base, leaving 4 bases between the germline ends. The CDR3 runs to 13 residues. Germline V gene lookup returns CDR1 SEHNR and CDR2 FQNEAQ (reference sequence). CDR3 in DNA: TGTGCCAGCAGCTTAGGCCAGAACACTGAAGCTTTCTTT. This codes for CASSLGQNTEAFF.

The chain carries TRBV19 and TRBJ1-1; D is uncertain. Trimming removed 7 bases at V and 1 base at J, with 13 bases between. Germline CDR1 is LNHDA and CDR2 is SQIVND (reference sequence). The CDR3 runs to 14 residues. The CDR3 loop reads CASILSETNTEAFF. The CDR3 nucleotides read TGTGCCAGTATTCTATCAGAAACGAACACTGAAGCTTTCTTT.

In its sample, this clone was seen a few times. The chain has TRBV27 and TRBJ1-1; D unresolved. Germline V gene lookup returns CDR1 MNHEY and CDR2 SMNVEV (reference sequence). V lost 2 bases to trimming and J lost 0 bases, with 4 bases between them. CDR3 length: 13 amino acids. The CDR3 loop is CASSLMMNTEAFF. In nucleotides, the CDR3 is TGTGCCAGCAGTTTAATGATGAACACTGAAGCTTTCTTT.

The chain joins TRBV6-6 to TRBJ2-1; the D gene could be TRBD1 or TRBD2 (5 bases each). This CDR3 is built from 12 residues. V was pared by 7 bases and J by 8 bases, with 12 bases between. CDR1 is MNHNY and CDR2 is SVGAGI in the germline V gene (reference sequence). The CDR3 here is CASKPGRDEQFF. Written as DNA, the CDR3 is TGTGCCAGCAAACCGGGACGGGATGAGCAGTTCTTC.

Relative to its sample, this clone is large. This sequence joins TRBV14 and TRBJ2-7; D possibly corresponds to TRBD1 (6 bases). The CDR3 has 13 amino acids. The germline V gene has CDR1 SGHDN and CDR2 FVKESK. Trimming pared 1 base from V and 5 bases from J, leaving 9 bases between. CDR3 nucleotides: TGTGCCAGCAGCCAAGCCAGGGGCCACGAGCAGTACTTC. Translation: CASSQARGHEQYF.